The T cell receptor (beta chain) described here comes from a study of prognosis after radiotherapy for stage I lung cancer. Across the study: Newly diagnosed primary stage I lung tumors were present in some 15 patients, and oligometastatic NSCLC after surgical resection of the primary tumor was present in a handful of patients. In this cohort, no one received concurrent therapy with stereotactic body radiotherapy. Study results and limitations: Unique TCR clone counts fell after stereotactic body radiation therapy, median about 10,000 versus 6,900.

This clonotype has a count of ten or more. Its target is not known. From germline, CDR1 is SGHTA and CDR2 FQGNSA. After removal of 1 base from V and 7 bases from J, the junction contained 8 bases not matched to a gene. The CDR3 has 16 residues. It was by two-round multiplex PCR that TCR beta CDR3 was amplified from genomic DNA. With primers specific to each TRBV and TRBJ gene, the first-round PCR was performed. A single record per CDR3 protein comes from TCRdb applying MiXCR to the multiplex PCR reads. The sample contains over 14,000 distinct CDR3 sequences, 55% to 70% of which appear only once. The receptor was derived from a donor over 45 with non-small cell lung cancer. The rearrangement joins TRBV7-2 to TRBJ2-7; the match to TRBD2 covers 12 bases. This material consisted of PBMCs, taken before or after stereotactic body radiation therapy (not recorded which). The CDR3 sequence is CASSLEGTSGRWEQYF. Here the CDR3 DNA reads TGTGCCAGCAGCTTAGAAGGCACTAGCGGGAGGTGGGAGCAGTACTTC.